This TCR beta chain was profiled in a study of T cells in Graves' hyperthyroidism and ophthalmopathy. This clonotype came up many times. V gave up 7 bases and J gave up 1 base, with 13 bases separating them. CDR1 and CDR2 from the germline V gene are LNHDA and SQIVND (reference sequence). The CDR3 contains 14 residues. Amplification targeted TCR beta CDR3 regions from RNA transcripts. The HTBI primer set drove a first-round RT-PCR of the TCR CDR3. TCRdb re-analysed the multiplex PCR reads in MiXCR, keeping a single row per CDR3 protein. The sample carries hundreds of thousands of distinct CDR3 sequences, about 14% recorded once.

This TCR derives from a woman younger than 30 with Graves' hyperthyroidism. The chain has TRBV19 and TRBJ1-1; D is possibly TRBD1 (6 bases). The source material was blood. The CDR3 loop is CASTPQGRNTEAFF. The CDR3 DNA reads as TGTGCCAGTACCCCCCAGGGGAGGAACACTGAAGCTTTCTTT.